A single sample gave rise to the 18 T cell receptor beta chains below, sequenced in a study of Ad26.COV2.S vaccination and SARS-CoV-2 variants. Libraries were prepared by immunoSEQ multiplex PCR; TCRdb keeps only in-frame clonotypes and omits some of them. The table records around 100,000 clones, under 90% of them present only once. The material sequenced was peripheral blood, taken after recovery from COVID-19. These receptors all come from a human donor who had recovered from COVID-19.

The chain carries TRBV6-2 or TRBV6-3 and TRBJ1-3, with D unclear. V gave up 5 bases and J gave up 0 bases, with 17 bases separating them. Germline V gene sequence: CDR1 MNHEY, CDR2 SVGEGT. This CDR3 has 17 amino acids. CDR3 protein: CASSRGGRSSSGNTIYF. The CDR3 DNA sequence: TGTGCCAGCAGTCGGGGTGGACGTAGCAGCTCTGGAAACACCATATATTTT.

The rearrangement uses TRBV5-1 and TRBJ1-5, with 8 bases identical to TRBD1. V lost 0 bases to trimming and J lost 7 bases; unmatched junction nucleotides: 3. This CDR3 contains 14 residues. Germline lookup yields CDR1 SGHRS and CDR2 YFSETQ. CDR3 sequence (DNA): TGCGCCAGCAGCTTGGACAGGGGGAAACAGCCCCAGCATTTT. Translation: CASSLDRGKQPQHF.

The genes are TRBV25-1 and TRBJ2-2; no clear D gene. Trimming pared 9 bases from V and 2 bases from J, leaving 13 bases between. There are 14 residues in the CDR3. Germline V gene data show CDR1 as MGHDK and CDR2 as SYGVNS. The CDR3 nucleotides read TGTGCCAGTAGTCACGCCCACAACACCGGGGAGCTGTTTTTT. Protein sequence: CASSHAHNTGELFF.

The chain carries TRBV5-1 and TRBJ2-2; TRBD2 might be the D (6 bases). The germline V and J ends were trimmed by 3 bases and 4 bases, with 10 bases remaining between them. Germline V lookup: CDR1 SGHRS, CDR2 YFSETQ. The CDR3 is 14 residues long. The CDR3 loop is CASSWIAATGELFF. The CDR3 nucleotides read TGCGCCAGCAGCTGGATAGCGGCCACCGGGGAGCTGTTTTTT.

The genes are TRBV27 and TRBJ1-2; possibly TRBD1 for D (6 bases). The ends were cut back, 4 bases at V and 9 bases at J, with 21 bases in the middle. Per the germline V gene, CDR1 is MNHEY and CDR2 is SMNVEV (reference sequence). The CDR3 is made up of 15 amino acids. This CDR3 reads CASSYRSGAYNSYTF. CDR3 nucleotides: TGTGCCAGCAGTTACAGATCAGGGGCCTATAACAGCTACACCTTC.

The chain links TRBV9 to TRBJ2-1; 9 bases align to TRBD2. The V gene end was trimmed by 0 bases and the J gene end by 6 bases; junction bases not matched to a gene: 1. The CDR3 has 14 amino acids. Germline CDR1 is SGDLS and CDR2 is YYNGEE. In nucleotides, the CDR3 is TGTGCCAGCAGCGTAGGAGCGGGGGGCAATGAGCAGTTCTTC. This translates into CASSVGAGGNEQFF.

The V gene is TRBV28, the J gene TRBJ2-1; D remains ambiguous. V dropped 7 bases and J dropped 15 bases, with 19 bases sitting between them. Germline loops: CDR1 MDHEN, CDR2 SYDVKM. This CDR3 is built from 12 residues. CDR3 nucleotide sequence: TGTGCCAGCATCGCATCCTCATCCTCTCGGTTCTTC. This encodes CASIASSSSRFF.

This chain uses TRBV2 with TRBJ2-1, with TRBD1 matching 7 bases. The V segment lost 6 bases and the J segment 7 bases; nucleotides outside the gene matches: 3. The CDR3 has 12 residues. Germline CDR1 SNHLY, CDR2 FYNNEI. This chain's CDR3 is CASRVTGNEQFF. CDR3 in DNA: TGTGCCAGCAGGGTGACAGGGAATGAGCAGTTCTTC.

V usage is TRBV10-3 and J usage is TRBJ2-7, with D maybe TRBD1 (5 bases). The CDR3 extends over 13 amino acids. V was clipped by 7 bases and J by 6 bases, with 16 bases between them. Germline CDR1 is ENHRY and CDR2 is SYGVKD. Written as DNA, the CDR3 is TGTGCCATCACTTCCGGACAACAGACCGAGCAGTACTTC. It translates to CAITSGQQTEQYF.

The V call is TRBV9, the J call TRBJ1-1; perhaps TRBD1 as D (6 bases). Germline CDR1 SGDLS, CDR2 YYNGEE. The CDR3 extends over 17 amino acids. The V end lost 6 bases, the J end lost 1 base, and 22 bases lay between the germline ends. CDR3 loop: CASNENPGGISNTEAFF. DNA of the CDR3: TGTGCCAGCAACGAAAATCCTGGGGGCATTTCGAACACTGAAGCTTTCTTT.

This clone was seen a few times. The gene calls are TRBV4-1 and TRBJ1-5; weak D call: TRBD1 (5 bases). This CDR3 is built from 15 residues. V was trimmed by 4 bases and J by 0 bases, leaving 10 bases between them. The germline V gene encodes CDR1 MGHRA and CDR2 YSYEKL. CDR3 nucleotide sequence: TGCGCCAGCAGCCTAGACGGGACTAGCAATCAGCCCCAGCATTTT. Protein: CASSLDGTSNQPQHF.

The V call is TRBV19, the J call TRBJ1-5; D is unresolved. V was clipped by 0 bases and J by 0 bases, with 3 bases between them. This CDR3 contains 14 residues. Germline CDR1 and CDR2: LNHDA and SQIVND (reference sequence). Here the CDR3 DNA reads TGTGCCAGTAGTATAGACAATAGCAATCAGCCCCAGCATTTT. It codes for CASSIDNSNQPQHF.

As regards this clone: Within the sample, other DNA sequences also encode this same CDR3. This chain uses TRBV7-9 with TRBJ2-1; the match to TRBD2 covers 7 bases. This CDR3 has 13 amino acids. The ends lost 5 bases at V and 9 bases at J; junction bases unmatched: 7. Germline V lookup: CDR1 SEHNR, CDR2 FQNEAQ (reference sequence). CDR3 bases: TGTGCCAGCAGCCACGGGACTAAGAGTGAGCAGTTCTTC. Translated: CASSHGTKSEQFF.

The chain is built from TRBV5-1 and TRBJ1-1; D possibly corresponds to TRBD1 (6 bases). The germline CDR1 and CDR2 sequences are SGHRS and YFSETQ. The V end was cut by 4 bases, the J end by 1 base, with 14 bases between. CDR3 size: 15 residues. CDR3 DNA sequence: TGCGCCAGCAGCCCCGATCTGACAGGGAACACTGAAGCTTTCTTT. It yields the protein CASSPDLTGNTEAFF.

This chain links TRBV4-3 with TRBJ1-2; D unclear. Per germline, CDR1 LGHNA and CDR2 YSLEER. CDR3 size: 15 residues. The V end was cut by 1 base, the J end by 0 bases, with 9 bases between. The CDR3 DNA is TGCGCCAGCAGCCAAGCTGTTGGGACTAACTATGGCTACACCTTC. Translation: CASSQAVGTNYGYTF.

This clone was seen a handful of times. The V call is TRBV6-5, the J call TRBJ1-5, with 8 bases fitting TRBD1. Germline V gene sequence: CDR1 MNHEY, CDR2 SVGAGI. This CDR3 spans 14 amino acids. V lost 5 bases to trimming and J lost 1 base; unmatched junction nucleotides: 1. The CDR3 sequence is CASSQGASNQPQHF. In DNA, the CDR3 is TGTGCCAGCAGTCAGGGGGCGAGCAATCAGCCCCAGCATTTT.

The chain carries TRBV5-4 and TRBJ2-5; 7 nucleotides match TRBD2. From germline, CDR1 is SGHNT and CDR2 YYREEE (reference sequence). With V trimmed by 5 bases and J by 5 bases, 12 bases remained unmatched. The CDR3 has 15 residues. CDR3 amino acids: CASSFGGGRRETQYF. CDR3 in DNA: TGTGCCAGCAGTTTTGGGGGAGGGAGACGCGAGACCCAGTACTTC.

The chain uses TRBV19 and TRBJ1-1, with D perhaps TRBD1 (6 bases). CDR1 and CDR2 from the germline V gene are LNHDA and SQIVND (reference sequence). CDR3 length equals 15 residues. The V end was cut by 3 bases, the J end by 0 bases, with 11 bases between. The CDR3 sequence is CASSISGDMNTEAFF. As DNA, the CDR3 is TGTGCCAGTAGTATCTCAGGGGATATGAACACTGAAGCTTTCTTT.